This T cell receptor (beta chain) comes out of a study of T cells in Graves' hyperthyroidism and ophthalmopathy. Notes on the study in general: Ophthalmopathy, as predicted by the model, came a median approximately 5.9 months after the prediction.

TCR beta CDR3 regions were amplified from RNA. With the HTBI primer set, the TCR CDR3 went through a first round of RT-PCR. TCRdb passed the multiplex PCR reads through MiXCR, listing each CDR3 protein once. Among hundreds of thousands of distinct CDR3 sequences listed, roughly 13% were seen once. Uncontrolled infection, other autoimmune disease, pregnancy or lactation excluded patients. PBMCs were collected from a 10 ml volume of fresh peripheral blood. There are many counts of this clonotype. The antigen remains unidentified. The CDR3 has 13 residues. Trimming took off 9 bases at V and 2 bases at J, with 11 bases between the two ends. Germline CDR1 reads MNHEY; CDR2 reads SVGAGI.

The source of this sequence is a woman in her 30s with Graves' hyperthyroidism. This sequence joins TRBV6-5 and TRBJ2-4; D possibly matches TRBD1 or TRBD2 (5 bases each). Material: blood. CDR3 DNA sequence: TGTGCCAGACCCGGGACCACCAAAAACATTCAGTACTTC. As protein: CARPGTTKNIQYF.